The rows below give T cell receptor beta chains drawn from one sample of a study of blood T cell repertoires in COVID-19. Assay: immunoSEQ multiplex PCR; the TCRdb copy retains only in-frame clones and omits some. The sample holds around 290,000 clones, about nine tenths seen once. The sequencing sample was made of peripheral blood. The origin of the receptors is a woman aged 30 to 39 with COVID-19, enrolled during active disease. CDR3s include the opening cysteine and the closing phenylalanine or tryptophan. A D gene is named only where the DNA matches it firmly. The size entry is marked missing in some rows and otherwise reads once, few, many or a size class.

v_call: TRBV30
clone_size: -
d_call: TRBD1
j_call: TRBJ1-1
cdr3_aa: CAWGNRDRGLNTEAFF
cdr3_nt: TGTGCCTGGGGTAACCGGGACAGGGGTTTGAACACTGAAGCTTTCTTT

v_call: TRBV6-2/TRBV6-3
clone_size: -
d_call: -
j_call: TRBJ1-2
cdr3_aa: CASSVPSQGPPLDYGYTF
cdr3_nt: TGTGCCAGCAGTGTCCCTTCCCAGGGGCCTCCTCTTGACTATGGCTACACCTTC

v_call: TRBV27
clone_size: few
d_call: TRBD1
j_call: TRBJ1-2
cdr3_aa: CASSFSGTGGWDGYTF
cdr3_nt: TGTGCCAGCAGTTTTTCCGGGACAGGGGGTTGGGATGGCTACACCTTC

v_call: TRBV3-1/TRBV3-2
clone_size: -
d_call: TRBD2
j_call: TRBJ2-7
cdr3_aa: CASSHGTSAQQYF
cdr3_nt: TGTGCCAGCAGCCATGGGACTAGCGCCCAACAGTACTTC

v_call: TRBV7-9
clone_size: -
d_call: -
j_call: TRBJ2-7
cdr3_aa: CASSVGGGGFSEQYF
cdr3_nt: TGTGCCAGCAGCGTCGGTGGAGGCGGGTTTTCGGAGCAGTACTTC

v_call: TRBV30
clone_size: -
d_call: TRBD1
j_call: TRBJ1-2
cdr3_aa: CAWRQGALSYGYTF
cdr3_nt: TGTGCCTGGAGGCAGGGGGCGCTGAGCTATGGCTACACCTTC

v_call: TRBV6-6
clone_size: -
d_call: -
j_call: TRBJ2-7
cdr3_aa: CASSPWMGTDSYEQYF
cdr3_nt: TGTGCCAGCAGCCCATGGATGGGCACCGATTCCTACGAGCAGTACTTC

v_call: TRBV30
clone_size: -
d_call: TRBD1
j_call: TRBJ1-2
cdr3_aa: CAWSVRQGAGNGYTF
cdr3_nt: TGTGCCTGGAGTGTTCGGCAGGGGGCTGGGAATGGCTACACCTTC

v_call: TRBV6-1
clone_size: once
d_call: -
j_call: TRBJ1-5
cdr3_aa: CASSDGVHGNQPQHF
cdr3_nt: TGTGCCAGCAGTGACGGGGTACACGGCAATCAGCCCCAGCATTTT

v_call: TRBV5-1
clone_size: -
d_call: TRBD1
j_call: TRBJ1-1
cdr3_aa: CASSVLRDRNTEAFF
cdr3_nt: TGCGCCAGCAGCGTACTCCGGGACAGGAACACTGAAGCTTTCTTT